This T cell receptor beta chain came from a study of cytomegalovirus exposure and HLA in healthy donors (dated by TCRdb to 2016 to 2017). Regarding the complete study: An earlier analysis of some 500 of the donors reported 276 Gb of sequence data and around 110 million unique TCR beta sequences from 150 million to 200 million T cells. An early release covering more than 500 HLA-typed donors comprised about 300 gigabases of sequencing data and some 79 million unique TCR sequences. The genetic ancestry cluster associated with self-reported Caucasian donors included about 81% of the approximately 410 genotyped donors. The study was designed to test whether signatures of past pathogen exposure could be identified by cataloging public T cell receptors. The T cell repertoires of under 700 subjects were profiled by immunosequencing and related to cytomegalovirus serostatus. Along with the approximately 700-subject first cohort, a separate validation cohort of around 120 different subjects was used. High-throughput TCR immunosequencing, statistical association of individual TCRs with disease status, and machine learning were combined to predict cytomegalovirus infection status. In a later analysis, previously published TCR beta repertoires from several hundred donors were re-analyzed and high-resolution HLA genotyping was added so that TCR occurrence patterns could be studied. The later analysis used no new phenotypic data to find candidate immune exposures, relying instead on TCR beta sequences and their occurrence across donors. In an earlier analysis of a few hundred of the donors, high-throughput TCR beta sequencing was used to judge whether each TCR beta V gene segment behaved as functional or pseudogenic. Alongside the repertoire data, information on donor age, sex, ethnicity and CMV serostatus was compiled. Genome-wide SNP genotypes for about three fifths of the roughly 670 donors were used in a later genetic analysis, which treated that subset as a discovery cohort. Every discovery cohort repertoire had been produced on one sequencing platform. Both class I and class II loci were covered by HLA typing, at four-digit resolution. Typing coverage varied by locus: about 620-640 donors for A, B, C, DRB1 and DQB1; roughly 500 for DQA1; approximately 570 for DPA1; roughly 470 for DPB1. Four or five DR-DQ haplotypes were handled as single units for association and clustering, since linkage in the cohort was strong. Across some 400 genotyped donors of the cohort, an average of about 240,000 unique TCR beta nucleotide sequences per donor were sequenced, and approximately 19% of those sequences were non-productive. Paper-wide results and their limitations: Assigning TCR associations to individual alleles was difficult when HLA alleles, especially DR and DQ, strongly co-occurred. Sequencing depth was assumed to be roughly uniform across donors in the presence/absence analyses, though that assumption may not hold. In vitro tests confirmed that a few of the cytomegalovirus-associated TCR beta chains recognize cytomegalovirus antigens. An association between a missense DCLRE1C variant and V-gene and J-gene trimming of TCR beta chains was found in a later genetic analysis and replicated in an independent cohort. Because HLA typing was missing for some donors at each locus, association tests included only the typed subset. Most CMV-associated TCR beta chains appeared to be HLA-restricted in a later analysis, and the HLA associations seemed to be driven largely by CMV exposure. The classifier was reported to diagnose cytomegalovirus status with high specificity and sensitivity in both the original and validation cohorts. At a false discovery rate of 0.05, a later analysis linked 16,951 TCR beta sequences to specific HLA alleles. A later analysis reported that several top co-occurrence clusters appeared linked to parvovirus B19, influenza, CMV and Epstein-Barr virus. In an earlier analysis of more than 450 of the donors, most TCR beta V segments were observed in productive rearrangements about 87% or about 30% of the time, broadly matching IMGT annotations. In a later genetic analysis, fewer N-insertions in productive TCRs were reported among donors in an Asian-associated ancestry cluster than the approximately 670-donor mean. Linkage disequilibrium might explain the correlated functional status among segregating V segments, but an unknown experimental factor could not be ruled out. The only immune exposure information available for the cohort was CMV serostatus. Most TCR sequences were seen in very few donors, while some public TCRs were found in many individuals. In this cohort, only TCR beta chains were sequenced, and detectable features were limited by the absence of alpha or paired-chain data. A later analysis found that HLA-associated TCR beta chains were more clonally expanded and had lower generation probabilities than equally common non-associated chains. According to the authors, the approach could potentially be generalized to other disease states and immunological phenotypes. A later analysis found that TCR association rates varied across HLA loci, with DRB1 alleles showing the most associated TCRs and HLA-C alleles the fewest. A further reported finding was that TCR beta sequences accurately predicted the HLA-A and HLA-B alleles for most subjects in the first cohort. In the study, about 150 TCR beta chains were listed as associated with cytomegalovirus. A cluster of highly shared sequence variants was judged likely to be a technical artifact of the sequencing pipeline. Because the 87-base-pair reads could not distinguish some IMGT-functional V segments, including TRBV6-2 and TRBV6-3, those segments were excluded. Because counts were too low, under 20 rarely observed V segments, including chromosome 9 orphons, were left out of the earlier analysis of roughly 600 of the donors.

V is cut by 2 bases and J by 10 bases, and the space between the germline ends is 12 bases. The CDR3 numbers 14 residues from cysteine through phenylalanine. Of the read, only the CDR3 DNA is kept; its 42 bases are in frame from base 1. CDR1 MNHNY and CDR2 SVGAGI are derived from the germline V gene (reference sequence). The cohort consisted of 650 to 850 healthy bone marrow donors. All cohort members were sampled while nominally healthy, although unrecorded immune exposures were likely present. The donor tested CMV seropositive, placing the donor among the 289 seropositive members of the cohort. Each donor provided a peripheral blood sample, and peripheral blood mononuclear cells were used for TCR beta sequencing. The Qiagen DNeasy Blood Extraction Kit was used to extract genomic DNA from the blood cell samples. Receptor amplification or capture employed the immunoSEQ multiplex PCR assay. The multiplex PCR relied on a mix of 60 forward primers for TCR Vbeta segments and 13 reverse primers for TCR Jbeta segments. A multiplex PCR assay on genomic DNA amplified the CDR3 region of rearranged TCR beta genes. On the Illumina HiSeq System, the amplified TCR beta libraries were sequenced as 87-base-pair reads. In the source study's methods: A later analysis counted approximately 76 million unique TCR beta chains across the 650 to 800 repertoires, and some 11 million of these chains were shared by at least two donors. To remove PCR and sequencing errors, raw reads were error-corrected and collapsed into unique sequences using a nearest-neighbor algorithm that merged closely related sequences. Alignment of CDR3 sequences to IMGT reference sequences was used to assign V, D and J gene segments. For a sequence to be retained, a match of at least six nucleotides to both a V gene segment and a J gene segment was required. A rearrangement counted as productive if the CDR3 had no stop codons and remained in frame with V and J, and every other rearrangement counted as non-productive. CDR3 was defined by IMGT convention, running from the second conserved V-encoded cysteine to the conserved J-encoded phenylalanine. Sequences without an unambiguous match to a single V gene segment were excluded from the earlier analysis of 587 of the donors. In an earlier analysis of approximately 560 of the donors, a V segment was called functional when productive rearrangements were above 56.7%, and segregating when the standard deviation between donors exceeded 5%. A statistical classification framework was built to diagnose cytomegalovirus status from the catalog of TCR beta chain sequences. V and J gene assignment, in a later analysis, came from comparing TCR nucleotide sequences with IMGT/GENE-DB human TR gene sequences. The TCRdist pipeline was used in a later analysis to assign CDR3 sequences and most-parsimonious VDJ recombination scenarios. In a later analysis, each TCR beta chain was defined by its CDR3 amino acid sequence together with its V-gene family, and reads without a unique V-gene family were excluded. As a way to deal with suspected cross-contamination and a sequencing artifact, a later analysis dropped 450 to 600 nucleotide sequences that were highly shared and had low generation probability. A later analysis calculated a clonal expansion index for each public chain from normalized within-repertoire ranks of inferred template counts. A later analysis computed generation probabilities with a VDJ recombination model fitted to out-of-frame rearrangements, and checked the results against IGoR. Hypergeometric tests were used in a later analysis to score TCR-TCR, TCR-HLA and TCR-CMV co-occurrence, with a repertoire-size bias correction applied to the TCR pairs. In a later analysis, false discovery rates were estimated by permuting HLA or CMV assignments 20 times. In a later analysis, co-occurring TCRs were grouped with DBSCAN, and TCRdist sequence similarity was added when clustering was performed within HLA-allele-positive subsets. For co-occurrence clustering, repertoires with fewer than 30,000 or more than 120,000 public chains were excluded, along with roughly five repertoires with anomalous nucleotide sharing. The immuneACCESS repertoire file appears here via TCRdb, limited to in-frame rearrangements. These files lack a portion of the clones; in checked studies, under half of the deficit traces to unresolved V genes, and the cause of the others is not known. Clonal size and the V and J genes are those of that table, whereas D and trimming came from the DNA. The sample's table lists a count of 100,000 to 150,000 clones. Approximately 1.7% of the sample lies in the top ten.

Comment on this clone: Its antigen is currently not known.

The specimen was PBMCs. The clonotype comes from a middle-aged woman in good health and CMV-seropositive. The chain couples TRBV6-6 to TRBJ1-6; confidence is insufficient to name the D gene. The DNA is as follows: TGTGCCAGCAGTTACGAGGGCAGGAGGTCACCCCTCCACTTT. The translation is CASSYEGRRSPLHF.